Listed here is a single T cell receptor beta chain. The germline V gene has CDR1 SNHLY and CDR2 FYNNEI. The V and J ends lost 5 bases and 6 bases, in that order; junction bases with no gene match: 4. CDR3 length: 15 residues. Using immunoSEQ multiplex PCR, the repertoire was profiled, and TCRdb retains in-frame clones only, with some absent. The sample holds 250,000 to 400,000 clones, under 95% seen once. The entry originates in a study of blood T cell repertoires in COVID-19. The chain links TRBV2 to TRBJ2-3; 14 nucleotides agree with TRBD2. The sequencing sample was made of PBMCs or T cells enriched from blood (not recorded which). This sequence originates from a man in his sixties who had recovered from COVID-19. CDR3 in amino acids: CASSQTSGGEDTQYF. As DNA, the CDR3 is TGTGCCAGCAGTCAGACTAGCGGGGGGGAGGATACGCAGTATTTT.